This T cell receptor beta chain emerged from a study of shared clonotypes between healthy human individuals. Clones were read by immunoSEQ multiplex PCR, and TCRdb kept only the in-frame ones, dropping some. The data hold roughly 1,800,000 clones, with about 94% observed a single time. Selected positively for CCR7 and CD45RO-negative, naive CD8 cells excluded terminally differentiated effector memory CD45RA+ cells. Germline CDR1 is SGHDT and CDR2 is YYEEEE. The CDR3 loop spans 14 amino acids. Deletions cut 1 base from V and 2 bases from J, with 8 bases between. Regarding the study as a whole: A small donor pool kept down the genetic and exposure-history diversity that was represented. Approximately 5% was the fraction of naive CD4 clonotypes found shared across four donors.

With respect to this clone: Its antigen remains unidentified.

The V call is TRBV5-6, the J call TRBJ2-3; D gene uncertain. Material for sequencing was naive CD8+ T cells sorted from blood. The clonotype comes from a man aged 18 to 29 in good health. The CDR3 region is CASSLWAPTDTQYF. The CDR3 DNA is TGTGCCAGCAGCTTGTGGGCTCCCACAGATACGCAGTATTTT.